This T cell receptor (beta chain) appears in the sequencing data of a study of blood T cell repertoires in COVID-19. The CDR3 has 15 amino acids. CDR1 and CDR2 (germline): LNHDA, SQIVND (reference sequence). V gave up 6 bases and J gave up 5 bases; unmatched junction bases: 12. Seattle cases were enrolled at active infection and followed longitudinally. Original methodology: Using reference gene primer amplification, nucleated cell counts were estimated. Clones were read by immunoSEQ multiplex PCR, and TCRdb kept only the in-frame ones, dropping some. The D gene and trimming were derived from the DNA, and the V and J assignments and clone size from that table. The top ten clones hold around 2.3% of a sample with approximately 260,000 clones, roughly 90% of them seen once.

Material: peripheral blood. The receptor comes from a woman in her fifties or sixties with COVID-19, enrolled during active disease. The chain recombines TRBV19 with TRBJ2-5, with 7 nucleotides matching TRBD1. The CDR3 DNA reads as TGTGCCAGTAGGCCAGCCCCGACAGGGAGTGAGACCCAGTACTTC. Translating it yields CASRPAPTGSETQYF.